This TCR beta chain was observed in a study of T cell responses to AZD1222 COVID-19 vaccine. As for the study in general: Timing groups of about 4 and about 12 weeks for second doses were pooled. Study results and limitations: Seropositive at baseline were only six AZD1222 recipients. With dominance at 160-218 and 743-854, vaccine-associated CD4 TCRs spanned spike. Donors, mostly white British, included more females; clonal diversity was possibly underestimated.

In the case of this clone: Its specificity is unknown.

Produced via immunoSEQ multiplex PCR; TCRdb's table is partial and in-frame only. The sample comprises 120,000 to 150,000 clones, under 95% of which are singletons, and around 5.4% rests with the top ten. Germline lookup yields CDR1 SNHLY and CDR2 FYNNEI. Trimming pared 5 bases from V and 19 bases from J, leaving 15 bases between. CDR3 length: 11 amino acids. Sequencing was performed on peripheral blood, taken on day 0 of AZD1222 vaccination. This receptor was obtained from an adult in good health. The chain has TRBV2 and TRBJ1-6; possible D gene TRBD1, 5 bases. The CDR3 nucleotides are TGTGCCAGCAGTAACAGGCTTCCCTGGCACTTT. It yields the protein CASSNRLPWHF.